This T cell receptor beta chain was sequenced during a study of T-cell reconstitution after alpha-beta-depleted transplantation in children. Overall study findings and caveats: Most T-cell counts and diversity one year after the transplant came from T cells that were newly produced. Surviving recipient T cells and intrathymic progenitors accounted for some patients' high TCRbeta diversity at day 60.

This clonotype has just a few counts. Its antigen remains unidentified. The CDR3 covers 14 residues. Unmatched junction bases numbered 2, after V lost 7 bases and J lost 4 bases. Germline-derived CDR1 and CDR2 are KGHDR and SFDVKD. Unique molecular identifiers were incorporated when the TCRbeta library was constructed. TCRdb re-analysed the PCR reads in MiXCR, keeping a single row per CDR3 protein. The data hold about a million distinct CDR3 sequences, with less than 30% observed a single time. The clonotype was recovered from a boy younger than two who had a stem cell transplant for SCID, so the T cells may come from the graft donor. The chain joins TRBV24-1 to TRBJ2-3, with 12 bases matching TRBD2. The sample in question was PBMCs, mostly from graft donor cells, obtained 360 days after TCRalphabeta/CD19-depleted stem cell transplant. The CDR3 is CATRTSGGADTQYF. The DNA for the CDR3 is TGTGCCACCAGGACTAGCGGGGGAGCAGATACGCAGTATTTT.